The clone carrying this T cell receptor beta chain was counted only a few times. The data belong to a study of blood T cell repertoires in COVID-19. In germline, CDR1 is MNHEY, CDR2 SMNVEV (reference sequence). The CDR3 has 13 amino acids. J was trimmed by 8 bases and V by 0 bases; bases with no gene match: 2. Original methodology: Reference gene primer amplification in the assay estimated nucleated cell counts. Sequencing was performed with immunoSEQ multiplex PCR; in TCRdb, only in-frame clones are kept and a portion is missing. V and J calls plus clone size are reproduced from that table; the DNA served to infer D and trimming. This repertoire shows about 130,000 clones, about 91% found once; its top ten account for around a tenth.

This TCR derives from a man aged 50 to 60 with acute or convalescent COVID-19. The chain has TRBV27 and TRBJ2-3; 7 nucleotides match TRBD2. Sequenced: peripheral blood. The CDR3: CASSLSQRGTQYF. For the CDR3, the DNA is TGTGCCAGCAGTTTATCGCAGCGGGGTACGCAGTATTTT.